One sample yielded the 14 T cell receptor beta chains listed below, sequenced in a study of neurological immune-mediated disorders. TCRdb re-called the 5' RACE reads through MiXCR, storing one row per CDR3 protein. The top ten clones hold 2% to 2.5% of a sample with 70,000 to 90,000 distinct CDR3 sequences, around 4.6% of them seen once. The sequenced sample was PBMCs. These receptors all come from a woman aged 30 to 39 with multiple sclerosis.

There are many counts of this clonotype. This chain links TRBV7-3 with TRBJ2-5, with TRBD1 matching over 7 bases. The trim removed 3 bases at V and 5 bases at J, leaving 3 bases unmatched. Looked up from germline, CDR1 is SGHTA and CDR2 is FQGTGA. The length of the CDR3 is 13 residues. The CDR3 DNA reads as TGTGCCAGCAGCTTGACAGGGTGGGAGACCCAGTACTTC. It encodes CASSLTGWETQYF.

At least ten counts were recorded for this clonotype. V and J are TRBV30 and TRBJ2-5; no definite D call. V gave up 0 bases and J gave up 4 bases, with 9 bases separating them. There are 13 residues in the CDR3. Germline V gene sequence: CDR1 GTSNPN, CDR2 SVGIG (reference sequence). CDR3 protein: CAWSVARTETQYF. In DNA form, the CDR3 reads TGTGCCTGGAGTGTAGCCAGAACAGAGACCCAGTACTTC.

In this sample, this clonotype turned up many times. V usage is TRBV20-1 and J usage is TRBJ2-7; a possible D gene is TRBD2 (5 bases). The CDR3 is 15 amino acids. With 6 bases removed from V and 0 bases from J, the gap between germline ends came to 18 bases. Germline CDR1 is DFQATT and CDR2 is SNEGSKA (reference sequence). The CDR3 nucleotides are TGCAGTGCCCCTCCCCTCGGGGAACCCTCCTACGAGCAGTACTTC. Protein product: CSAPPLGEPSYEQYF.

At least ten counts were recorded for this clonotype. The rearrangement links TRBV9 to TRBJ2-1; 9 bases agree with TRBD2. The CDR3 is made up of 15 amino acids. Per the germline V gene, CDR1 is SGDLS and CDR2 is YYNGEE. V was clipped by 0 bases and J by 9 bases; unmatched bases: 7. The CDR3 bases are TGTGCCAGCAGCGTAGTGGCGGGGGGGACCCCTGAGCAGTTCTTC. Protein: CASSVVAGGTPEQFF.

This clonotype was counted at least ten times. The rearrangement links TRBV5-1 to TRBJ2-1; D may be TRBD2 (6 bases). The CDR3 consists of 17 residues. V shed 3 bases and J shed 0 bases, with 16 bases lying between them. CDR1 and CDR2 from the germline V gene are SGHRS and YFSETQ. The CDR3 nucleotides read TGCGCCAGCAGCTCCCCAAAGGACGGGAGCTCCTACAATGAGCAGTTCTTC. This translates into CASSSPKDGSSYNEQFF.

This clonotype was seen many times. CDR3 amino acids: CASSPGLAGGPGGELFF. The CDR3 DNA sequence: TGCGCCAGCAGCCCGGGACTAGCGGGAGGGCCCGGCGGGGAGCTGTTTTTT. The rearrangement uses TRBV5-1 and TRBJ2-2; 16 nucleotides agree with TRBD2. V lost 4 bases and J lost 7; bases outside the gene matches: 7. This CDR3 has 17 amino acids. Looked up from germline, CDR1 is SGHRS and CDR2 is YFSETQ.

This clonotype came up many times. This chain uses TRBV28 with TRBJ2-3; 10 nucleotides align to TRBD2. Unmatched junction bases numbered 1, after V lost 3 bases and J lost 4 bases. CDR3 length equals 14 residues. In germline, CDR1 is MDHEN, CDR2 SYDVKM. The CDR3 sequence: CASSFSGRPDTQYF. The CDR3 bases are TGTGCCAGCAGTTTTAGCGGGAGGCCAGATACGCAGTATTTT.

This clonotype was seen ten or more times. The CDR3 DNA sequence: TGTGCCAGCAGCTTAGAGGGGGCCAGGGATCAGCCCCAGCATTTT. As protein: CASSLEGARDQPQHF. The genes are TRBV7-2 and TRBJ1-5; TRBD1 matches at 7 bases. Per germline, CDR1 SGHTA and CDR2 FQGNSA. The V and J ends lost 1 base and 5 bases, in that order; junction bases with no gene match: 5. The CDR3 has 15 amino acids.

This clonotype appeared many times. The chain links TRBV18 to TRBJ1-5; no clear D. The length of the CDR3 is 14 residues. Trimming removed 2 bases from V and 0 bases from J, with 5 bases in between. The germline gives CDR1 KGHSH, CDR2 LQKENI. In DNA, the CDR3 is TGTGCCAGCTCACCAGGGATTAGCAATCAGCCCCAGCATTTT. Protein sequence: CASSPGISNQPQHF.

In its sample, this clonotype was seen many times. V is TRBV12-3 or TRBV12-4 and J is TRBJ2-3; 7 bases are a match to TRBD1. V was clipped by 6 bases and J by 12 bases; unmatched bases: 9. The CDR3 extends over 12 amino acids. In DNA form, the CDR3 reads TGTGCCAGCAGCCCGGACAGGTTCTCCCAGTATTTT. Encoded protein: CASSPDRFSQYF.

In its sample, this clonotype was seen many times. No DNA is shown, since the ends of the CDR3 on it are uncertain; the CDR3 is the one TCRdb lists. V and J are TRBV7-9 and TRBJ1-2; the table's D call TRBD1 went unverified against the DNA. The germline gives CDR1 SEHNR, CDR2 FQNEAQ (reference sequence). The CDR3 length is 15 residues, termini included. The CDR3 protein is CASSADRRSGQGYTF.

V gene TRBV10-3 combines with J gene TRBJ1-1; D might be TRBD1 (5 bases). CDR1 is ENHRY, CDR2 SYGVKD, per germline. The CDR3 spans 14 residues. Trimming left V 10 bases short and J 5 bases short, with 20 bases between. CDR3 nucleotide sequence: TGTGCCACCCTCCTCTCAGCGGGACGAACTGAAGCTTTCTTT. Translation gives CATLLSAGRTEAFF.

This clonotype was observed at least ten times. The J gene is TRBJ2-2, the V gene TRBV24-1; D gene uncertain. There are 15 residues in the CDR3. Germline V gives CDR1 KGHDR, CDR2 SFDVKD. V dropped 4 bases and J dropped 8 bases, with 16 bases sitting between them. The CDR3 sequence is CATSDATGFQGELFF. In DNA, the CDR3 is TGTGCCACCAGTGACGCTACGGGCTTCCAAGGGGAGCTGTTTTTT.

This clonotype was detected many times. The chain uses TRBV5-1 and TRBJ1-1; a weak D match, TRBD1 (6 bases). The CDR3 consists of 18 residues. The V gene lost 0 bases and the J gene lost 0 bases, with 18 bases spanning the gap. Germline V gene lookup returns CDR1 SGHRS and CDR2 YFSETQ. CDR3: CASSLGGVNRDMNTEAFF. In DNA, the CDR3 is TGCGCCAGCAGCTTGGGCGGCGTCAACAGGGATATGAACACTGAAGCTTTCTTT.